The 30 T cell receptor beta chains in this list originate from one sample, sequenced in a study of T cell responses to AZD1222 COVID-19 vaccine. TCRdb's table, derived via immunoSEQ multiplex PCR, lists solely in-frame clones and lacks some. This table has over 100,000 clones, roughly nine tenths appearing once. The sequencing used peripheral blood, collected on day 0 of AZD1222 vaccination. Receptors originate from an adult in good health.

This clone was seen just once. The same CDR3 is also encoded by other DNA sequences in this sample. V is TRBV29-1 and J is TRBJ1-2, with D tentatively TRBD1 (5 bases). V was trimmed by 5 bases and J by 4 bases, leaving 8 bases between them. Per the germline V gene, CDR1 is SQVTM and CDR2 is ANQGSEA. This CDR3 region has 11 residues. CDR3 protein: CSVRQGYGYTF. The CDR3, as DNA: TGCAGCGTTCGGCAGGGCTATGGCTACACCTTC. The variable domain in full, with the rest retrieved from reference TRBV29-1 and TRBJ1-2, is SAVISQKPSRDICQRGTSLTIQCQVDSQVTMMFWYRQQPGQSLTLIATANQGSEATYESGFVIDKFPISRPNLTFSTLTVSNMSPEDSSIYLCSVRQGYGYTFGSGTRLTVV.

This clone is a singleton in its sample. This rearrangement joins TRBV9 to TRBJ2-1; the match to TRBD1 covers 11 bases. The CDR3 is 16 amino acids. The trim removed 4 bases at V and 6 bases at J, leaving 9 bases unmatched. Germline V gene sequence: CDR1 SGDLS, CDR2 YYNGEE. The CDR3 nucleotides are TGTGCCAGCAGCCCGCACGGGACAGGGGGAGTCAATGAGCAGTTCTTC. Protein sequence: CASSPHGTGGVNEQFF.

The chain recombines TRBV27 with TRBJ1-5, with D uncertain. V lost 2 bases and J 3 bases, leaving 11 bases between the germline ends. Per germline, CDR1 MNHEY and CDR2 SMNVEV (reference sequence). CDR3 size: 15 residues. The CDR3 region has the DNA TGTGCCAGCAGTTTAATAAAGGGCCTCAATCAGCCCCAGCATTTT. The encoded protein is CASSLIKGLNQPQHF.

V usage is TRBV7-2 and J usage is TRBJ1-6; D not certain. The germline CDR1 and CDR2 sequences are SGHTA and FQGNSA. V was pared by 1 base and J by 0 bases, with 10 bases between. The length of the CDR3 is 17 residues. The CDR3 spells CASSLVPLSSYNSPLHF. The CDR3 region has the DNA TGTGCCAGCAGCTTAGTTCCGCTCAGCTCCTATAATTCACCCCTCCACTTT.

V usage is TRBV6-5 and J usage is TRBJ1-2, with D perhaps matching TRBD1 (5 bases). With 2 bases removed from V and 8 bases from J, the gap between germline ends came to 18 bases. Germline V gene data show CDR1 as MNHEY and CDR2 as SVGAGI. The CDR3 contains 15 residues. The CDR3 region is CASSYGEGAPGGYTF. The CDR3 DNA reads as TGTGCCAGCAGTTACGGGGAAGGGGCACCAGGGGGCTACACCTTC.

The V call is TRBV10-3, the J call TRBJ1-3; D is undetermined. V was trimmed by 10 bases and J by 0 bases, leaving 13 bases between them. Germline V gives CDR1 ENHRY, CDR2 SYGVKD. The CDR3 is made up of 14 amino acids. The DNA of the CDR3 is TGTGCCACGCAGCAGCAGGTCTCTGGAAACACCATATATTTT. Protein: CATQQQVSGNTIYF.

The chain uses TRBV5-1 and TRBJ2-3; D is possibly TRBD2 (5 bases). Germline V gives CDR1 SGHRS, CDR2 YFSETQ. V lost 0 bases and J 0 bases, leaving 11 bases between the germline ends. The CDR3 totals 16 residues. This CDR3 reads CASSLELASSTDTQYF. CDR3 sequence (DNA): TGCGCCAGCAGCTTGGAGCTAGCTTCAAGCACAGATACGCAGTATTTT.

Written as DNA, the CDR3 is TGTGCCAGCAGCTTGACTTCCGGTACGGGGACCCAGTACTTC. It translates to CASSLTSGTGTQYF. The chain combines TRBV5-8 with TRBJ2-5; unclear D gene. Trimming removed 1 base at V and 7 bases at J, with 14 bases between. CDR3 length equals 14 residues. Germline assignment: CDR1 SGHTS and CDR2 YDEGEE.

The rearrangement joins TRBV4-1 to TRBJ1-4; 7 bases are shared with TRBD1. V trimming: 1 base; J trimming: 4 bases; junction bases outside the gene matches: 15. The CDR3 length is 19 residues. Germline CDR1 reads MGHRA; CDR2 reads YSYEKL. The CDR3 loop is CASSQAPFTGARSNEKLFF. The DNA for the CDR3 is TGCGCCAGCAGCCAAGCCCCCTTTACAGGGGCGCGTAGTAATGAAAAACTGTTTTTT.

The chain recombines TRBV9 with TRBJ2-5; D remains unclear. The V end lost 0 bases, the J end lost 0 bases, and 15 bases lay between the germline ends. Germline V CDR1 and CDR2: SGDLS, YYNGEE. The CDR3 runs 17 residues. CDR3 in amino acids: CASSVEGWAFHQETQYF. CDR3 nucleotide sequence: TGTGCCAGCAGCGTAGAAGGGTGGGCCTTCCACCAAGAGACCCAGTACTTC. Filled out from reference TRBV9 and TRBJ2-5, the complete variable domain reads DSGVTQTPKHLITATGQRVTLRCSPRSGDLSVYWYQQSLDQGLQFLIQYYNGEERAKGNILERFSAQQFPDLHSELNLSSLELGDSALYFCASSVEGWAFHQETQYFGPGTRLLVL.

The chain recombines TRBV9 with TRBJ2-5; 12 bases map to TRBD2. The CDR3 is 16 residues long. Per the germline V gene, CDR1 is SGDLS and CDR2 is YYNGEE. The V gene end was trimmed by 3 bases and the J gene end by 1 base; junction bases not matched to a gene: 4. CDR3 sequence (DNA): TGTGCCAGCAGCGCCTTACTAGCGGGGGGCCAAGAGACCCAGTACTTC. Translating gives CASSALLAGGQETQYF.

V usage is TRBV3-1 (or the pseudogene TRBV3-2) and J usage is TRBJ2-4; no definite D call. The germline V and J ends were trimmed by 4 bases and 9 bases, with 10 bases remaining between them. Looked up from germline, CDR1 is LGHDT and CDR2 is YNNKEL (reference sequence). The CDR3 has 12 residues. The CDR3 sequence: CASSPELGIQYF. The CDR3 bases are TGTGCCAGCAGCCCAGAACTGGGCATTCAGTACTTC.

The chain carries TRBV27 and TRBJ2-7, with D possibly matching TRBD2 (5 bases). V was shortened by 5 bases and J by 2 bases, with 13 bases between the two germline ends. The germline V gene has CDR1 MNHEY and CDR2 SMNVEV (reference sequence). The CDR3 runs 14 residues. CDR3 loop: CASSIRELPYEQYF. The CDR3 DNA reads TGTGCCAGCAGTATCCGGGAACTCCCCTACGAGCAGTACTTC.

This rearrangement joins TRBV28 to TRBJ1-1; no clear D gene. Germline V gives CDR1 MDHEN, CDR2 SYDVKM. Trimming left V 3 bases short and J 6 bases short, with 20 bases between. The CDR3 loop spans 16 amino acids. CDR3 in amino acids: CASSLVIGGYDAEAFF. CDR3 coding DNA: TGTGCCAGCAGTTTGGTAATAGGAGGTTATGACGCTGAAGCTTTCTTT.

This chain connects TRBV7-2 to TRBJ1-5, with a tentative D call TRBD1 (6 bases). The CDR3 sequence is 13 residues long. The germline V gene encodes CDR1 SGHTA and CDR2 FQGNSA. V dropped 5 bases and J dropped 6 bases, with 11 bases sitting between them. The CDR3 spells CASSGQSPQPQHF. As DNA, the CDR3 is TGTGCCAGCAGCGGACAGTCCCCTCAGCCCCAGCATTTT. Full variable domain (remainder filled in from reference TRBV7-2 and TRBJ1-5): GAGVSQSPSNKVTEKGKDVELRCDPISGHTALYWYRQSLGQGLEFLIYFQGNSAPDKSGLPSDRFSAERTGGSVSTLTIQRTQQEDSAVYLCASSGQSPQPQHFGDGTRLSIL.

Details on this clone: The sample contains more than one DNA sequence encoding this CDR3. This chain connects TRBV20-1 to TRBJ1-1; D perhaps matches TRBD1 (5 bases). V was shortened by 3 bases and J by 4 bases, with 6 bases between the two germline ends. Germline CDR1 is DFQATT and CDR2 is SNEGSKA (reference sequence). The CDR3 has 11 residues. The CDR3 DNA sequence: TGCAGTGCTAGGGGACGCACTGAAGCTTTCTTT. Amino acids: CSARGRTEAFF.

The gene calls are TRBV28 and TRBJ2-7; D is perhaps TRBD2 (5 bases). Per germline, CDR1 MDHEN and CDR2 SYDVKM. The CDR3 sequence is 15 residues long. Between the trimmed V and J ends, which lost 3 bases and 0 bases, there was a span of 12 bases. The CDR3 here is CASSFDLAGSYEQYF. In DNA form, the CDR3 reads TGTGCCAGCAGTTTCGATCTAGCCGGCTCCTACGAGCAGTACTTC. Combining the CDR3 with reference TRBV28 and TRBJ2-7 gives the whole variable domain DVKVTQSSRYLVKRTGEKVFLECVQDMDHENMFWYRQDPGLGLRLIYFSYDVKMKEKGDIPEGYSVSREKKERFSLILESASTNQTSMYLCASSFDLAGSYEQYFGPGTRLTVT.

For this clone: Other DNA sequences of this sample code for an identical CDR3. CDR3 protein: CASSYSGANVLTF. The CDR3 DNA reads TGTGCCAGCAGTTACTCTGGGGCCAACGTCCTGACTTTC. This chain joins TRBV6-5 and TRBJ2-6; D gene ambiguous. Germline V CDR1 and CDR2: MNHEY, SVGAGI. There are 13 residues in the CDR3. The V and J ends lost 0 bases and 3 bases respectively, with 0 bases between them.

This sequence joins TRBV6-5 and TRBJ2-2, with 7 bases lining up with TRBD1. The CDR3 consists of 13 residues. V shed 2 bases and J 7 bases; nucleotides not matched to a gene: 1. The germline gives CDR1 MNHEY, CDR2 SVGAGI. The CDR3 DNA follows: TGTGCCAGCAGTTACCAGGGGGACGGGGAGCTGTTTTTT. It translates to CASSYQGDGELFF.

This chain links TRBV6-5 with TRBJ1-6, with no clear D. The V end was cut by 0 bases, the J end by 7 bases, with 10 bases between. The CDR3 spans 15 residues. The V gene's germline CDR1 is MNHEY and CDR2 SVGAGI. The CDR3 protein is CASSYSRGSNSPLHF. CDR3 in DNA: TGTGCCAGCAGTTACTCGCGGGGAAGCAATTCACCCCTCCACTTT.

The chain uses TRBV4-1 and TRBJ2-2; D is perhaps TRBD2 (6 bases). Germline values: CDR1 MGHRA, CDR2 YSYEKL. This CDR3 has 17 amino acids. Trimming left V 2 bases short and J 5 bases short, with 18 bases between. CDR3 protein: CASSQPSGPVGTGELFF. DNA of the CDR3: TGCGCCAGCAGCCAACCAAGCGGGCCTGTGGGAACCGGGGAGCTGTTTTTT.

This rearrangement joins TRBV6-5 to TRBJ1-6; a weak D match, TRBD1 (6 bases). Germline V gene lookup returns CDR1 MNHEY and CDR2 SVGAGI. Trimming took 2 bases from V and 12 from J, leaving 17 bases between them. The CDR3 length is 15 residues. CDR3 in DNA: TGTGCCAGCAGTTACGTACAGGGAGGATCGGAACCCCTCCACTTT. Its protein product is CASSYVQGGSEPLHF.

The chain uses TRBV6-1 and TRBJ2-2; 8 bases are a match to TRBD2. The CDR3 is 17 residues long. Germline V gene lookup returns CDR1 MNHNS and CDR2 SASEGT. V lost 3 bases to trimming and J lost 4 bases; unmatched junction nucleotides: 10. DNA of the CDR3: TGTGCCAGCAGTGAGTGGGTAACTAGCGGATCCACCGGGGAGCTGTTTTTT. The encoded protein is CASSEWVTSGSTGELFF.

The gene calls are TRBV5-1 and TRBJ2-7, with D maybe TRBD2 (6 bases). The germline CDR1 and CDR2 sequences are SGHRS and YFSETQ. Between the trimmed V and J ends, which lost 3 bases and 0 bases, there was a span of 13 bases. The CDR3 runs 15 residues. CDR3 sequence reads: CASSSEGTYSYEQYF. For the CDR3, the DNA is TGCGCCAGCAGCTCGGAGGGGACGTACTCCTACGAGCAGTACTTC.

This clone was detected once. J is TRBJ1-6 and V is TRBV6-5; unclear D gene. The CDR3 runs to 15 residues. The germline gives CDR1 MNHEY, CDR2 SVGAGI. The V end lost 0 bases, the J end lost 8 bases, and 11 bases lay between the germline ends. The CDR3, as DNA: TGTGCCAGCAGTTACTCCCGGAGCTCCTATTCACCCCTCCACTTT. Protein: CASSYSRSSYSPLHF.

The genes are TRBV5-4 and TRBJ1-2; 8 bases match TRBD1. Germline values: CDR1 SGHNT, CDR2 YYREEE (reference sequence). V shed 1 base and J 4 bases; nucleotides not matched to a gene: 9. The CDR3 runs 16 residues. CDR3 in amino acids: CASSLLGTGVFYGYTF. CDR3 nucleotides: TGTGCCAGCAGCTTGTTGGGGACAGGCGTTTTCTATGGCTACACCTTC.

The chain recombines TRBV3-1 (or the pseudogene TRBV3-2) with TRBJ1-6; D gene ambiguous. This CDR3 has 20 residues. Germline CDR1 is LGHDT and CDR2 is YNNKEL (reference sequence). V lost 4 bases, J lost 5 bases, and 27 bases lay in between. CDR3 amino acids: CASSPVVSKAGQEDNSPLHF. The CDR3 bases are TGTGCCAGCAGCCCGGTAGTCTCAAAAGCCGGGCAGGAAGATAATTCACCCCTCCACTTT.

This chain uses TRBV28 with TRBJ2-7; 8 nucleotides match TRBD2. Germline V CDR1 and CDR2: MDHEN, SYDVKM. V trimming: 5 bases; J trimming: 2 bases; junction bases outside the gene matches: 8. The CDR3 totals 15 residues. The CDR3 DNA reads TGTGCCAGCAGTCCAAAGCGGGGGCCCCCCTACGAGCAGTACTTC. This codes for CASSPKRGPPYEQYF.

The chain recombines TRBV20-1 with TRBJ1-4; unclear D gene. CDR1 is DFQATT and CDR2 is SNEGSKA in the germline V gene (reference sequence). This CDR3 comprises 11 residues. CDR3 in amino acids: CTVEGNEKLFF. DNA for the CDR3: TGCACCGTTGAGGGAAATGAAAAACTGTTTTTT.

The chain joins TRBV6-5 to TRBJ2-1; D is perhaps TRBD1 (5 bases). This CDR3 comprises 15 residues. The ends were cut back, 2 bases at V and 7 bases at J, with 15 bases in the middle. CDR1 and CDR2 from the germline V gene are MNHEY and SVGAGI. CDR3 amino acids: CASSYIAGFRNEQFF. The CDR3 nucleotides are TGTGCCAGCAGTTACATCGCAGGGTTTAGGAATGAGCAGTTCTTC.